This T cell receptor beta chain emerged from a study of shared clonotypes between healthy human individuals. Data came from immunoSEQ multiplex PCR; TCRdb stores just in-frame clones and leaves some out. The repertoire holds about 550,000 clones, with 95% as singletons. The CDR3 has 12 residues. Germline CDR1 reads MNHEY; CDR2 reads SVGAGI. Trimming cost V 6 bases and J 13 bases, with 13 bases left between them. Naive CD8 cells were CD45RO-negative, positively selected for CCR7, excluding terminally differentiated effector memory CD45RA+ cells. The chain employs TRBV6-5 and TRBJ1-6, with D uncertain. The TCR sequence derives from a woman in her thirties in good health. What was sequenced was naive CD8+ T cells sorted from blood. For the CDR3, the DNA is TGTGCCAGCAGCCTCCCGATGGGGCCCCTCCACTTT. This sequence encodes CASSLPMGPLHF.